Given below is one TCR beta chain in context. No antigen is known for it. The entry originates in a study of vaccination and CD4 T cells after COVID-19. The study sequenced cultured CD4+ T cell DNA using the Oncomine TCR Beta short-read assay. TCRdb re-called the PCR reads with MiXCR, one entry per CDR3 protein. The sample shows some 7,000 distinct CDR3 sequences, roughly 35% of them seen only once. Treatment described: approximately 10-day PBMC culture with coronavirus spike peptide pools or control peptides (ViraFEST assay). According to the study, CD4+ T cells from the unexposed donor were gathered ahead of the COVID-19 pandemic (2011-2018). After expanding antigen-specific T cells with peptide pools, ViraFEST sequenced their TCRs. Between the trimmed V and J ends, which lost 4 bases and 6 bases, there was a span of 18 bases. The CDR3 is 15 amino acids. The germline CDR1 and CDR2 sequences are DFQATT and SNEGSKA (reference sequence).

The genes are TRBV20-1 and TRBJ2-2; either TRBD1 or TRBD2 may fit D (5 bases each). The sequence was collected from a human donor in good health. Source material: CD4+ T cells from blood, cultured in vitro. The CDR3 region is CSANLLRGAAGELFF. The DNA for the CDR3 is TGCAGTGCTAATCTTCTCCGAGGGGCTGCCGGGGAGCTGTTTTTT.